The 9 T cell receptor beta chains presented below share a single source sample, sequenced in a study of T cells in Graves' hyperthyroidism and ophthalmopathy. RNA transcripts served as the template for amplifying TCR beta CDR3 regions. First-round RT-PCR with HTBI primers amplified the TCR CDR3 region. TCRdb re-analysed the multiplex PCR reads in MiXCR, keeping a single row per CDR3 protein. The data show roughly 710,000 distinct CDR3 sequences, 30% to 40% seen once. The sequenced sample was blood. These receptors all stem from a woman aged 40-49 years with Graves' hyperthyroidism.

V is TRBV7-2 and J is TRBJ1-1, with TRBD1 matching 10 bases. The CDR3 covers 15 residues. Germline V CDR1 and CDR2: SGHTA, FQGNSA. V lost 5 bases, J lost 8 bases, and 11 bases stayed unmatched. CDR3 residues: CASSAGTGVIGEAFF. The CDR3 DNA is TGTGCCAGCAGCGCCGGGACAGGGGTAATTGGGGAAGCTTTCTTT.

This clonotype was recorded many times. The rearrangement uses TRBV2 and TRBJ1-5; D not certain. Trimming shortened V by 2 bases and J by 4 bases, and 9 bases separated the two germline ends. Germline V gene sequence: CDR1 SNHLY, CDR2 FYNNEI. The CDR3 totals 14 residues. CDR3 sequence: CASSESGGNQPQHF. The CDR3 DNA sequence: TGTGCCAGCAGTGAATCTGGTGGGAATCAGCCCCAGCATTTT. The full variable domain, with the rest looked up from reference TRBV2 and TRBJ1-5, is EPEVTQTPSHQVTQMGQEVILRCVPISNHLYFYWYRQILGQKVEFLVSFYNNEISEKSEIFDDQFSVERPDGSNFTLKIRSTKLEDSAMYFCASSESGGNQPQHFGDGTRLSIL.

This chain connects TRBV20-1 to TRBJ1-2, with D possibly matching TRBD1 (5 bases). The CDR3 consists of 15 residues. The V end was cut by 4 bases, the J end by 8 bases, with 23 bases between. CDR1 and CDR2 from the germline V gene are DFQATT and SNEGSKA (reference sequence). CDR3 sequence: CSAMGLAGMLRGYTF. DNA for the CDR3: TGCAGTGCTATGGGGCTAGCGGGGATGCTTCGAGGCTACACCTTC.

The chain uses TRBV19 and TRBJ1-2, with a tentative D call TRBD1 (5 bases). CDR1 and CDR2 from the germline V gene are LNHDA and SQIVND (reference sequence). This CDR3 region has 13 residues. V dropped 7 bases and J dropped 4 bases, with 13 bases sitting between them. The CDR3 DNA reads as TGTGCCAGTACCCCAGGGCTCCTCTATGGCTACACCTTC. As protein: CASTPGLLYGYTF.

This clonotype came up a few times. The rearrangement joins TRBV5-6 to TRBJ1-2, with 7 nucleotides matching TRBD1. Germline CDR1 SGHDT, CDR2 YYEEEE. Trimming took 4 bases from V and 4 from J; bases not matched to a gene: 4. The CDR3 is 13 residues long. The CDR3 bases are TGTGCCAGCAGCCTACAGGGGTTCTATGGCTACACCTTC. Translation gives CASSLQGFYGYTF.

The chain combines TRBV7-9 with TRBJ1-5; 8 positions agree with TRBD1. Germline values: CDR1 SEHNR, CDR2 FQNEAQ (reference sequence). The V gene end was trimmed by 4 bases and the J gene end by 6 bases; junction bases not matched to a gene: 11. This CDR3 has 16 amino acids. DNA for the CDR3: TGTGCCAGCAGCTCAGGGACAGGTCCTTGGGGTCAGCCCCAGCATTTT. It is translated as CASSSGTGPWGQPQHF.

This rearrangement joins TRBV10-3 to TRBJ2-7; 7 positions match TRBD1. The CDR3 loop spans 14 amino acids. V was pared by 6 bases and J by 2 bases, with 7 bases of the junction left unmatched. Germline values: CDR1 ENHRY, CDR2 SYGVKD. The CDR3 loop is CAIREPGQTYEQYF. The CDR3 DNA sequence: TGTGCCATCAGGGAGCCGGGACAGACCTACGAGCAGTACTTC.

This clonotype was observed a few times. This rearrangement joins TRBV28 to TRBJ1-5, with 12 bases lining up with TRBD1. Trimming took 4 bases from V and 1 from J; bases not matched to a gene: 11. CDR3 length: 19 residues. Germline loops: CDR1 MDHEN, CDR2 SYDVKM. The CDR3, as DNA: TGTGCCAGCAGTTACTCAATGGGACAGGGGGCGAAAAGCAATCAGCCCCAGCATTTT. Encoded protein: CASSYSMGQGAKSNQPQHF.

This clonotype was detected many times. CDR3 residues: CASSLVDRADQPQHF. CDR3 sequence (DNA): TGTGCCAGCAGCTTAGTGGACCGGGCGGATCAGCCCCAGCATTTT. The chain carries TRBV7-8 and TRBJ1-5; D is unclear. The CDR3 is 15 amino acids. Deletions cut 1 base from V and 5 bases from J, with 12 bases between. Germline lookup yields CDR1 SGHVS and CDR2 FQNEAQ. Combining the CDR3 with reference TRBV7-8 and TRBJ1-5 gives the whole variable domain GAGVSQSPRYKVAKRGQDVALRCDPISGHVSLFWYQQALGQGPEFLTYFQNEAQLDKSGLPSDRFFAERPEGSVSTLKIQRTQQEDSAVYLCASSLVDRADQPQHFGDGTRLSIL.